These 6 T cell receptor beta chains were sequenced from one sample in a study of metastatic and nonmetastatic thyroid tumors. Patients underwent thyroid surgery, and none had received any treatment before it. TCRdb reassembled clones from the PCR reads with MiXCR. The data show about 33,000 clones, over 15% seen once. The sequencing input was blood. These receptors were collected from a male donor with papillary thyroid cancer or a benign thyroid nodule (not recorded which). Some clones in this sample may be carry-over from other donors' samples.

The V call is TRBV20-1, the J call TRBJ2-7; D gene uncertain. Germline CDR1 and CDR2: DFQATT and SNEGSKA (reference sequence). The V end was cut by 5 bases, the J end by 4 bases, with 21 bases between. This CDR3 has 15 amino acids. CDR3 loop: CSAGPLDSPIYEQYF. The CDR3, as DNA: TGCAGTGCTGGACCCCTAGACTCCCCTATATACGAGCAGTACTTC.

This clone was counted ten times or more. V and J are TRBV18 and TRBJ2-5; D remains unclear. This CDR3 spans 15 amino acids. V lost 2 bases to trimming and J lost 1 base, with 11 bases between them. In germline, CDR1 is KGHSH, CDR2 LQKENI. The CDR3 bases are TGTGCCAGCTCACCATTCTCGGACCGCCAAGAGACCCAGTACTTC. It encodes CASSPFSDRQETQYF.

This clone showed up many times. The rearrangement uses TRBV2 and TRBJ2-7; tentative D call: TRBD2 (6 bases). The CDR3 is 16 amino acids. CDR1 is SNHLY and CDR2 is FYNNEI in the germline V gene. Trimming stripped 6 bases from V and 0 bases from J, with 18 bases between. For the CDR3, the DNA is TGTGCCAGCAGCTCGGAGGGGAGGCACCACTCCTACGAGCAGTACTTC. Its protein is CASSSEGRHHSYEQYF.

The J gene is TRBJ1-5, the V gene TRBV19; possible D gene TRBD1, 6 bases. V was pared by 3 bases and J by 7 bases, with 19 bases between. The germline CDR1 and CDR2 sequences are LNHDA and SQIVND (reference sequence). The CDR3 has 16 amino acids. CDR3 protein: CASSIPVGVQGQPQHF. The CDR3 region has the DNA TGTGCCAGTAGTATTCCCGTAGGGGTACAGGGACAGCCCCAGCATTTT. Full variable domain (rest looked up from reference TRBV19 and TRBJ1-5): DGGITQSPKYLFRKEGQNVTLSCEQNLNHDAMYWYRQDPGQGLRLIYYSQIVNDFQKGDIAEGYSVSREKKESFPLTVTSAQKNPTAFYLCASSIPVGVQGQPQHFGDGTRLSIL.

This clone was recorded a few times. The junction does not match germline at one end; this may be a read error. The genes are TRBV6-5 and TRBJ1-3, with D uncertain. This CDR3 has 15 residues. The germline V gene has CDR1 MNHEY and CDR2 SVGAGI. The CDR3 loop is CAISLPAPDGNTIYF. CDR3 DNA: TGTGCCATCAGTTTACCGGCCCCAGATGGAAACACCATATATTTT.

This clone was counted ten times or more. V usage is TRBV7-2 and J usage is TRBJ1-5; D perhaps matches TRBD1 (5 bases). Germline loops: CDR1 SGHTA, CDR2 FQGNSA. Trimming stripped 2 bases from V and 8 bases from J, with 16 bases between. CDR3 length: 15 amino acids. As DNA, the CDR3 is TGTGCCAGCAGCTTATCGGGACGGCCCAGGGAGCCCCAGCATTTT. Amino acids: CASSLSGRPREPQHF.